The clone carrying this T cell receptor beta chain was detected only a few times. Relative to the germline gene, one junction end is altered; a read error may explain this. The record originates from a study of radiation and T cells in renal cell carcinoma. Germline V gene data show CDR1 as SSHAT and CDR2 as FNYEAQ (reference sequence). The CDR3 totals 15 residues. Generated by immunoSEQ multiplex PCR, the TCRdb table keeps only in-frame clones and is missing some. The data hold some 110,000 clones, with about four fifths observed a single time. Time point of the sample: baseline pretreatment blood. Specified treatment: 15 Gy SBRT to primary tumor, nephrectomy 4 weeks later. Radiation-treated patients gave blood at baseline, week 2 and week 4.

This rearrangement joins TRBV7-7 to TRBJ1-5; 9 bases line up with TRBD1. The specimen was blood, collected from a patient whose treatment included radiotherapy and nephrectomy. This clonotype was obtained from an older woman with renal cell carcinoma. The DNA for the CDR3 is TGTGCTAGCAGCCCCGCTGGACAGGGGAATCAGCCCCAGCATTTT. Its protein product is CASSPAGQGNQPQHF.